This paragraph reports one T cell receptor (beta chain). This entry belongs to a study of blood T cell repertoires in COVID-19. Study as a whole: The study drew acute and convalescent COVID-19 samples from the United States, Italy and Spain.

In the authors' methods: Amplification with reference gene primers provided the estimates of nucleated cell counts. The method was immunoSEQ multiplex PCR; TCRdb's version includes in-frame clones alone and lacks a portion of them. Clone size and the V and J calls come from that table; the DNA yielded D and trimming. The sample contains more than 45,000 clones, 90% of which appear only once. Germline V gives CDR1 SGHRS, CDR2 YFSETQ. V was cut by 0 bases and J by 3 bases, with 10 bases left in between. The CDR3 covers 15 residues. The source of this sequence is a human donor in a cohort sampled during active COVID-19. V is TRBV5-1 and J is TRBJ1-5, with D tentatively TRBD1 (5 bases). The sample consisted of peripheral blood. CDR3 amino acids: CASSLGGGNNQPQHF. The CDR3 nucleotides are TGCGCCAGCAGCTTGGGGGGCGGAAACAATCAGCCCCAGCATTTT.